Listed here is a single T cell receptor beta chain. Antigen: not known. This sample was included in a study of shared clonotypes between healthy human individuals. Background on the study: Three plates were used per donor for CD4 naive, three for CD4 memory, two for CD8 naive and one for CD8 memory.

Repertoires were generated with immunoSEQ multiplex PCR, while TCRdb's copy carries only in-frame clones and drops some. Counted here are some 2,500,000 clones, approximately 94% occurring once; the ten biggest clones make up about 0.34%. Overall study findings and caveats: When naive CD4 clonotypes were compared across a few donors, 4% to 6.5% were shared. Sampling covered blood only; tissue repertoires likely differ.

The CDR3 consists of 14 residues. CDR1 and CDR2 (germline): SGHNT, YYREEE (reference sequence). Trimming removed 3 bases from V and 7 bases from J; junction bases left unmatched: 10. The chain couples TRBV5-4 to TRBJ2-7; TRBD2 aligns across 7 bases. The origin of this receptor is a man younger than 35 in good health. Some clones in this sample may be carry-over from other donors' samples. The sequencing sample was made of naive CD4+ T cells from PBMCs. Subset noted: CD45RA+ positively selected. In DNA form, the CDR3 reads TGTGCCAGCAGCTCCGGACTAGTGGAGGGGGAGCAGTACTTC. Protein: CASSSGLVEGEQYF.